These 25 T cell receptor beta chains originate from one sample sequenced in a study of T cell repertoires in cytomegalovirus infection. Each CDR3 protein is one row after TCRdb ran MiXCR on the reads. The table shows some 700,000 distinct CDR3 sequences, with around a third occurring only once. For these receptors, no antigen is known. Material: cultured PBMCs, obtained from culture after CMV antigen stimulation. The receptor set was obtained from a human donor in good health (CMV status not recorded). Some clones in this sample may be carry-over from other donors' samples.

This clonotype has only one observation. The chain has TRBV20-1 and TRBJ1-4, with 8 bases fitting TRBD1. This CDR3 spans 13 amino acids. The germline CDR1 and CDR2 sequences are DFQATT and SNEGSKA (reference sequence). With 6 bases clipped from V and 6 bases from J, the junction kept 6 bases outside the gene matches. The CDR3 reads CSASTGADEKLFF. The CDR3 DNA reads as TGCAGTGCCTCGACAGGGGCGGATGAAAAACTGTTTTTT.

The chain uses TRBV6-5 and TRBJ2-2; 8 bases agree with TRBD2. J gave up 5 bases and V 6 bases, and 8 bases lay outside the gene matches. Germline V gene data show CDR1 as MNHEY and CDR2 as SVGAGI. This CDR3 contains 15 residues. The CDR3 DNA reads as TGTGCCAGCAGCCAAAGACTAGCGCAGACCGGGGAGCTGTTTTTT. This codes for CASSQRLAQTGELFF.

This clonotype was recorded many times. The rearrangement uses TRBV11-2 and TRBJ1-1; D not resolved. Germline lookup yields CDR1 SGHAT and CDR2 FQNNGV. Trimming pared 5 bases from V and 5 bases from J, leaving 12 bases between. There are 13 residues in the CDR3. Here the CDR3 reads CASSRNYGTEAFF. The CDR3 DNA is TGTGCCAGCAGCCGCAACTACGGGACTGAAGCTTTCTTT.

The chain carries TRBV7-3 and TRBJ2-3; 7 nucleotides line up with TRBD2. J was trimmed by 3 bases and V by 5 bases; bases with no gene match: 11. CDR3 size: 16 residues. CDR1 is SGHTA, CDR2 FQGTGA, per germline. The DNA for the CDR3 is TGTGCCAGCAGCCCAAGCACCGGGGGGAAGACAGATACGCAGTATTTT. Translating it yields CASSPSTGGKTDTQYF. Combining the CDR3 with reference TRBV7-3 and TRBJ2-3 gives the whole variable domain GAGVSQTPSNKVTEKGKYVELRCDPISGHTALYWYRQSLGQGPEFLIYFQGTGAADDSGLPNDRFFAVRPEGSVSTLKIQRTERGDSAVYLCASSPSTGGKTDTQYFGPGTRLTVL.

This clonotype came up many times. The gene calls are TRBV7-6 and TRBJ1-6; D is ambiguous. Germline V gene sequence: CDR1 SGHVS, CDR2 FNYEAQ. With 5 bases removed from V and 10 bases from J, the gap between germline ends came to 15 bases. The CDR3 covers 14 residues. Here the CDR3 reads CASSPRWAQSPLHF. DNA for the CDR3: TGTGCCAGCAGCCCACGGTGGGCTCAATCACCCCTCCACTTT.

The chain combines TRBV12-3 or TRBV12-4 with TRBJ1-5, with D unclear. Trimming took 4 bases from V and 9 from J, leaving 16 bases between them. This CDR3 is 14 amino acids long. CDR3 bases: TGTGCCAGCAGTTGGGGTGGAGTTTTTCGGCCCCAGCATTTT. Translating it yields CASSWGGVFRPQHF.

The chain has TRBV7-6 and TRBJ2-3, with TRBD1 matching 7 bases. V trimming: 8 bases; J trimming: 1 base; junction bases outside the gene matches: 9. Germline V gene sequence: CDR1 SGHVS, CDR2 FNYEAQ. The CDR3 runs to 15 residues. The CDR3 bases are TGTGCCAGCCGACAGACAGGGTTTGGCACAGATACGCAGTATTTT. Protein: CASRQTGFGTDTQYF.

This clonotype was seen only a few times. The chain joins TRBV4-1 to TRBJ2-1; D may be TRBD2 (6 bases). Per germline, CDR1 MGHRA and CDR2 YSYEKL. V was clipped by 3 bases and J by 9 bases, with 18 bases between them. This CDR3 contains 15 residues. The CDR3 reads CASSQENGGGPEQFF. The CDR3 DNA reads as TGCGCCAGCAGCCAGGAAAACGGGGGAGGACCTGAGCAGTTCTTC.

This clonotype was seen a few times. The chain carries TRBV7-2 and TRBJ2-3; tentative D call: TRBD2 (5 bases). The CDR3 covers 12 residues. Germline V gene lookup returns CDR1 SGHTA and CDR2 FQGNSA. Between the trimmed V and J ends, which lost 5 bases and 6 bases, there was a span of 9 bases. CDR3 nucleotide sequence: TGTGCCAGCAGCACTAGTTTGGATACGCAGTATTTT. It yields the protein CASSTSLDTQYF.

The gene calls are TRBV19 and TRBJ2-7; 7 bases are a match to TRBD2. Trimming cost V 5 bases and J 4 bases; bases outside gene matches: 11. The CDR3 has 15 amino acids. In germline, CDR1 is LNHDA, CDR2 SQIVND (reference sequence). The CDR3 reads CASSPAGGSKYEQYF. The CDR3 DNA follows: TGTGCCAGTAGTCCTGCTGGCGGGAGTAAGTACGAGCAGTACTTC.

This chain uses TRBV18 with TRBJ2-5; TRBD2 agrees at 10 bases. Germline trimming cut 3 bases from V and 1 base from J; bases unmatched to any gene: 8. Per the germline V gene, CDR1 is KGHSH and CDR2 is LQKENI. The CDR3 is made up of 17 amino acids. CDR3 sequence reads: CASSPLSGLAAQETQYF. The DNA for the CDR3 is TGTGCCAGCTCACCCCTCTCCGGACTAGCGGCCCAAGAGACCCAGTACTTC.

Notes on this clonotype: A read error may be the cause here, since a much bigger clone is one base away. This chain connects TRBV12-3 or TRBV12-4 to TRBJ1-3; weak D call: TRBD1 (5 bases). The CDR3 is made up of 14 amino acids. V was clipped by 6 bases and J by 0 bases, with 9 bases between them. The CDR3 spells CASSHQGSGNTIYF. The DNA of the CDR3 is TGTGCCAGCAGCCATCAGGGCTCTGGAAACACCATATATTTT.

V and J are TRBV11-2 and TRBJ2-2; the D is unclear. The CDR3 has 17 amino acids. Per germline, CDR1 SGHAT and CDR2 FQNNGV. With 0 bases removed from V and 0 bases from J, the gap between germline ends came to 11 bases. CDR3 sequence (DNA): TGTGCCAGCAGCTTAGACCCCCAGGCCGCGAACACCGGGGAGCTGTTTTTT. It specifies CASSLDPQAANTGELFF.

The J gene is TRBJ1-2, the V gene TRBV7-9; TRBD1 matches 8 bases. The ends lost 5 bases at V and 8 bases at J; junction bases unmatched: 7. Germline CDR1 reads SEHNR; CDR2 reads FQNEAQ (reference sequence). This CDR3 is 13 amino acids long. The CDR3 protein is CASSGQGARGYTF. The CDR3, as DNA: TGTGCCAGCAGCGGTCAGGGGGCAAGAGGCTACACCTTC.

The rearrangement joins TRBV19 to TRBJ2-3, with 7 bases aligning to TRBD2. V lost 5 bases to trimming and J lost 1 base; unmatched junction nucleotides: 6. The germline V gene encodes CDR1 LNHDA and CDR2 SQIVND (reference sequence). The CDR3 is 15 amino acids. CDR3 bases: TGTGCCAGTAGTGAAACTAGCGCTCGCACAGATACGCAGTATTTT. It yields the protein CASSETSARTDTQYF. Complete variable domain (other parts from reference TRBV19 and TRBJ2-3): DGGITQSPKYLFRKEGQNVTLSCEQNLNHDAMYWYRQDPGQGLRLIYYSQIVNDFQKGDIAEGYSVSREKKESFPLTVTSAQKNPTAFYLCASSETSARTDTQYFGPGTRLTVL.

This clonotype was counted a few times. The chain couples TRBV11-1 to TRBJ1-3; D is unresolved. V lost 0 bases, J lost 2 bases, and 8 bases lay in between. The CDR3 sequence is 15 residues long. Germline CDR1 is SGHAT and CDR2 is FQDESV (reference sequence). CDR3 nucleotides: TGTGCCAGCAGCTTAGCGGACTCTACTGGAAACACCATATATTTT. As protein: CASSLADSTGNTIYF.

This chain uses TRBV7-2 with TRBJ1-5; 8 positions match TRBD1. J gave up 6 bases and V 5 bases, and 3 bases lay outside the gene matches. Germline assignment: CDR1 SGHTA and CDR2 FQGNSA. The CDR3 sequence is 13 residues long. The CDR3, as DNA: TGTGCCAGCAGCACCGACAGGGGTCAGCCCCAGCATTTT. Translating it yields CASSTDRGQPQHF. Variable domain in full (rest from reference TRBV7-2 and TRBJ1-5): GAGVSQSPSNKVTEKGKDVELRCDPISGHTALYWYRQSLGQGLEFLIYFQGNSAPDKSGLPSDRFSAERTGGSVSTLTIQRTQQEDSAVYLCASSTDRGQPQHFGDGTRLSIL.

This clonotype was counted a few times. The chain has TRBV28 and TRBJ1-1; D gene unclear. Between the trimmed V and J ends, which lost 11 bases and 0 bases, there was a span of 10 bases. CDR3 length: 12 amino acids. Germline V gives CDR1 MDHEN, CDR2 SYDVKM. The CDR3 here is CAAGLVNTEAFF. CDR3 DNA sequence: TGTGCCGCCGGACTGGTGAACACTGAAGCTTTCTTT.

This clonotype was seen repeatedly, ten times or more. The V call is TRBV7-9, the J call TRBJ2-3; no firm D call. CDR1 and CDR2 from the germline V gene are SEHNR and FQNEAQ (reference sequence). CDR3 length equals 18 residues. V was shortened by 1 base and J by 3 bases, with 20 bases between the two germline ends. CDR3 sequence: CASSLGVGRGRGTDTQYF. CDR3 bases: TGTGCCAGCAGCTTAGGGGTCGGGCGTGGAAGAGGAACAGATACGCAGTATTTT. Filled out from reference TRBV7-9 and TRBJ2-3, the complete variable domain reads DTGVSQNPRHKITKRGQNVTFRCDPISEHNRLYWYRQTLGQGPEFLTYFQNEAQLEKSRLLSDRFSAERPKGSFSTLEIQRTEQGDSAMYLCASSLGVGRGRGTDTQYFGPGTRLTVL.

Only a few counts were recorded for this clonotype. The chain joins TRBV7-6 to TRBJ1-1; D not resolved. This CDR3 comprises 15 residues. Trimming shortened V by 5 bases and J by 0 bases, and 13 bases separated the two germline ends. Germline V gene lookup returns CDR1 SGHVS and CDR2 FNYEAQ. The CDR3, as DNA: TGTGCCAGCAGCCAATTGGGGAGAATGAACACTGAAGCTTTCTTT. As protein: CASSQLGRMNTEAFF.

Only a few counts were recorded for this clonotype. The rearrangement joins TRBV4-1 to TRBJ2-7; TRBD2 agrees at 7 bases. V gave up 1 base and J gave up 4 bases; unmatched junction bases: 4. From germline, CDR1 is MGHRA and CDR2 YSYEKL. This CDR3 comprises 14 residues. CDR3 protein: CASSQVASGYEQYF. The CDR3 bases are TGCGCCAGCAGCCAAGTAGCTAGCGGATACGAGCAGTACTTC.

This chain uses TRBV7-6 with TRBJ2-2; D is uncertain. The CDR3 is made up of 12 amino acids. Trimming pared 2 bases from V and 8 bases from J, leaving 6 bases between. Germline CDR1 and CDR2: SGHVS and FNYEAQ. DNA for the CDR3: TGTGCCAGCAGCTTACCCCGGGGGGAGCTGTTTTTT. Translation gives CASSLPRGELFF.

The sample holds one count of this clonotype. V and J are TRBV12-3 or TRBV12-4 and TRBJ1-5; a possible D gene is TRBD1 (5 bases). V lost 3 bases to trimming and J lost 2 bases, with 11 bases between them. The CDR3 length is 15 residues. CDR3 loop: CASSFAAGRNQPQHF. The CDR3 DNA reads as TGTGCCAGCAGTTTTGCGGCGGGGCGCAATCAGCCCCAGCATTTT.

The V call is TRBV7-9, the J call TRBJ2-5; the match to TRBD2 covers 9 bases. The V gene end was trimmed by 2 bases and the J gene end by 4 bases; junction bases not matched to a gene: 5. The CDR3 consists of 15 residues. Germline CDR1 reads SEHNR; CDR2 reads FQNEAQ (reference sequence). The CDR3, as DNA: TGTGCCAGCAGCTTAAACGAAGCGGGAGGAGAGACCCAGTACTTC. Translation gives CASSLNEAGGETQYF.

The genes are TRBV9 and TRBJ1-1; tentatively, D is TRBD1 (6 bases). Germline V lookup: CDR1 SGDLS, CDR2 YYNGEE. Between the trimmed V and J ends, which lost 2 bases and 4 bases, there was a span of 15 bases. CDR3 size: 15 residues. CDR3 loop: CASSVPRGGGTEAFF. The CDR3 DNA follows: TGTGCCAGCAGCGTTCCCAGGGGCGGGGGCACTGAAGCTTTCTTT. Complete variable domain (other parts from reference TRBV9 and TRBJ1-1): DSGVTQTPKHLITATGQRVTLRCSPRSGDLSVYWYQQSLDQGLQFLIQYYNGEERAKGNILERFSAQQFPDLHSELNLSSLELGDSALYFCASSVPRGGGTEAFFGQGTRLTVV.